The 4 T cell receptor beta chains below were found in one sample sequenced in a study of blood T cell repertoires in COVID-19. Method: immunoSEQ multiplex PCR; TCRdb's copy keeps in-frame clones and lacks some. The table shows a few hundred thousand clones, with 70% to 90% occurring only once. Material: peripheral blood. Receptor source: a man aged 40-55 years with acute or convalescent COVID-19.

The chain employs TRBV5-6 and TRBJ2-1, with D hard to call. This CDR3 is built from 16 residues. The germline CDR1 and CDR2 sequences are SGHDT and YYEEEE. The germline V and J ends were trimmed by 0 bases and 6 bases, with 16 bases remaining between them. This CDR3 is CASSLVSRTTANEQFF. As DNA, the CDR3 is TGTGCCAGCAGCTTGGTTTCCCGTACTACCGCCAATGAGCAGTTCTTC.

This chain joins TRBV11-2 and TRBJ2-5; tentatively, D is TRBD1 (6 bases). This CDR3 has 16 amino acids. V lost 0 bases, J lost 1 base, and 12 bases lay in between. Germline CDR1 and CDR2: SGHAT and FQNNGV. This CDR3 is CASSLDSRTAQETQYF. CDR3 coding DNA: TGTGCCAGCAGCTTAGACTCGCGGACAGCCCAAGAGACCCAGTACTTC. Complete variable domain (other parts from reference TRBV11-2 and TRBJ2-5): EAGVAQSPRYKIIEKRQSVAFWCNPISGHATLYWYQQILGQGPKLLIQFQNNGVVDDSQLPKDRFSAERLKGVDSTLKIQPAKLEDSAVYLCASSLDSRTAQETQYFGPGTRLLVL.

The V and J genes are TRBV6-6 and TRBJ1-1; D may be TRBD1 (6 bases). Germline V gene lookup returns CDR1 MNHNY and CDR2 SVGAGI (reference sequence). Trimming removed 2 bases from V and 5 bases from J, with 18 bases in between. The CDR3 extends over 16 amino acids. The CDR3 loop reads CASSYGLTGRGTEAFF. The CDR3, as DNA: TGTGCCAGCAGTTACGGCTTAACAGGGAGGGGGACTGAAGCTTTCTTT.

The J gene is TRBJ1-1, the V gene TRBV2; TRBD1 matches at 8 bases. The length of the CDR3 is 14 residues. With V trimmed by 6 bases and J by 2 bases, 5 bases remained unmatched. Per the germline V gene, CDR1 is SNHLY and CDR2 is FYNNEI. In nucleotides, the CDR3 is TGTGCCAGCAGAGACAGGGGCCTCAACACTGAAGCTTTCTTT. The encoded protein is CASRDRGLNTEAFF. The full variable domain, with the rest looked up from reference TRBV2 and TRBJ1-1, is EPEVTQTPSHQVTQMGQEVILRCVPISNHLYFYWYRQILGQKVEFLVSFYNNEISEKSEIFDDQFSVERPDGSNFTLKIRSTKLEDSAMYFCASRDRGLNTEAFFGQGTRLTVV.